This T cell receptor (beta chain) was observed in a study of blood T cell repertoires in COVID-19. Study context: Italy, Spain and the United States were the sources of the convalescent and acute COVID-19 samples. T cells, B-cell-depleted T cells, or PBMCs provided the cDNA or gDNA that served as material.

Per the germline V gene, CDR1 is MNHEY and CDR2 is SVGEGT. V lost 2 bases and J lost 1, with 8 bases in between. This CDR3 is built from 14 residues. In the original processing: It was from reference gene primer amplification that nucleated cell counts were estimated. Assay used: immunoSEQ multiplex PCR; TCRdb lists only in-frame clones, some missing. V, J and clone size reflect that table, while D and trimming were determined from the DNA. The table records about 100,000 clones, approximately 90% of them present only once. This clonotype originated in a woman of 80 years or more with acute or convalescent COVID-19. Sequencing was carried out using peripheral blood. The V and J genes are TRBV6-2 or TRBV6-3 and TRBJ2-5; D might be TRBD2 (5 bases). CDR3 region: CASSYPGSQETQYF. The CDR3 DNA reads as TGTGCCAGCAGTTACCCGGGAAGCCAAGAGACCCAGTACTTC.